Here is one T cell receptor (beta chain) with its context. The data stem from a study of blood T cell repertoires in COVID-19. Study-level information: Donors in the United States, Italy and Spain gave samples during acute or convalescent COVID-19. The analysed material was cDNA or gDNA that came from T cells, B-cell-depleted T cells, or PBMCs.

In the source study's methods: For nucleated cells, counts were estimated from reference gene primer amplification. Data came from immunoSEQ multiplex PCR; TCRdb stores just in-frame clones and leaves some out. V and J calls and clone size are those listed in that table; D and trimming were worked out from the DNA. The sample lists tens of thousands of clones, 90% occurring once. V was cut by 8 bases and J by 1 base, with 18 bases left in between. The CDR3 totals 15 residues. Germline CDR1 reads SQVTM; CDR2 reads ANQGSEA. This clonotype was obtained from a human donor in a cohort sampled during active COVID-19. The J gene is TRBJ1-5, the V gene TRBV29-1, with D unclear. The sample consisted of peripheral blood. CDR3 loop: CSLPRGRASNQPQHF. The CDR3 nucleotides read TGCAGCCTACCCCGCGGGAGGGCCAGCAATCAGCCCCAGCATTTT.